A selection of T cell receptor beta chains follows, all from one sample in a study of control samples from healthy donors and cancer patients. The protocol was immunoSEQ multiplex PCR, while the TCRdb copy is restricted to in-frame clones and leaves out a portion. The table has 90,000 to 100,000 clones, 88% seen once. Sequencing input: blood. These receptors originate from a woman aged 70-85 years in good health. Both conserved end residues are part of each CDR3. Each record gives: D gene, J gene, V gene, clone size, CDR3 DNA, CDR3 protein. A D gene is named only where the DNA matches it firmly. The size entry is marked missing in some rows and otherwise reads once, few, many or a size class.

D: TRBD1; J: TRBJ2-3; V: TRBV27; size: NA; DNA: TGTGCCAGCAGCCCACAGGGGTGGGGAGATACGCAGTATTTT; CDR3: CASSPQGWGDTQYF
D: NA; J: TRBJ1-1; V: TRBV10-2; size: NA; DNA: TGCGCCAGCAGTGAGTCGATTTCTTACACTGAAGCTTTCTTT; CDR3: CASSESISYTEAFF
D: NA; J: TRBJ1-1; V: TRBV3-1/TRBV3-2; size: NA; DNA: TGTGCCAGCAGCCCGGTGGGGCCCACTGAAGCTTTCTTT; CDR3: CASSPVGPTEAFF
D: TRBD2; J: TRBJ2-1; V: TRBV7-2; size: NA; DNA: TGTGCCAGCAGCTTAGAAATGGCTAGCGGGATATCGCAGGAGCAGTTCTTC; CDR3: CASSLEMASGISQEQFF
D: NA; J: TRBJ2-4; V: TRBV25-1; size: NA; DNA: TGTGCCAGCACCTGGTTTGGGGGAGCCAAAAACATTCAGTACTTC; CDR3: CASTWFGGAKNIQYF
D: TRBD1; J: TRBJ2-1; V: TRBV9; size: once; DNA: TGTGCCAGCAGCGTAGTGGGGACAGCTAACAATGAGCAGTTCTTC; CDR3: CASSVVGTANNEQFF
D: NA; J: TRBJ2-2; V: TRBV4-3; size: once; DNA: TGCGCCAGCAGCCCCAGGATGGGTGCCGGGGAGCTGTTTTTT; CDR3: CASSPRMGAGELFF
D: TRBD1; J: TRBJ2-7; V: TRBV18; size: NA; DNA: TGTGCCAGCTCACCGAGGACAGGGGGTTCCCGGGGACTAGGGCACGAGCAGTACTTC; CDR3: CASSPRTGGSRGLGHEQYF
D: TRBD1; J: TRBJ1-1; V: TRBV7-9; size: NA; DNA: TGTGCCAGCAGCGGCCGGACAGGGGGCACTGAAGCTTTCTTT; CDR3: CASSGRTGGTEAFF
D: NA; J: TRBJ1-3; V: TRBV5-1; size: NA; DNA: TGCGCCAGCAGCTTGGCCGGTACGGGAAACACCATATATTTT; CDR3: CASSLAGTGNTIYF
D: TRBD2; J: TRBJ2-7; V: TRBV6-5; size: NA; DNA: TGTGCCAGCAGATCAACCGGACTAGCGGGTTACGAGCAGTACTTC; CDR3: CASRSTGLAGYEQYF
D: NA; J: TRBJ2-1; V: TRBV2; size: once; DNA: TGTGCCAGCAAGGAGTCGGTGGACAATGAGCAGTTCTTC; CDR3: CASKESVDNEQFF
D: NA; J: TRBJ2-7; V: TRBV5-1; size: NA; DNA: TGCGCCAGCAGCATTGGGGGGGCGCTGACTTACGAGCAGTACTTC; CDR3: CASSIGGALTYEQYF
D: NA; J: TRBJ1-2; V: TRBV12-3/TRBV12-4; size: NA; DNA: TGTGCCAGCAGCCTTCAGGGTTATTATGGCTACACCTTC; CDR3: CASSLQGYYGYTF
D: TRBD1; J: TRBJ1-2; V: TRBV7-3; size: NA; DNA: TGTGCCAGCAGCTTAGGGGTCGGGCAGGGGGATGGCTACACCTTC; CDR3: CASSLGVGQGDGYTF
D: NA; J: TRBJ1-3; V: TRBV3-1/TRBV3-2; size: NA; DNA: TGTGCCAGCAGCCACGGGGGCACCATATATTTT; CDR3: CASSHGGTIYF
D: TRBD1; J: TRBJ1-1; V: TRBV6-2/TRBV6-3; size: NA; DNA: TGTGCCAGCAGTTACTCGAGACAGGGGCCTGAAGCTTTCTTT; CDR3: CASSYSRQGPEAFF
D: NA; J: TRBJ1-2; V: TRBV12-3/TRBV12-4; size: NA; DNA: TGTGCCAGCAGTCAACCCGGGAACTATGGCTACACCTTC; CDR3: CASSQPGNYGYTF
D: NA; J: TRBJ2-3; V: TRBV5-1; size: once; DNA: TGCGCCAGCAGCTTGGATGGGTCAGATACGCAGTATTTT; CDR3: CASSLDGSDTQYF
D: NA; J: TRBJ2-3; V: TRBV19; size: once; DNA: TGTGCCAGTACAGAGGGGGGATATACGCAGTATTTT; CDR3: CASTEGGYTQYF
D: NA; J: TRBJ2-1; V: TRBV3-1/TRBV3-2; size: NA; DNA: TGTGCCAGCAGCCAGACTAGATCGGGTGAGCAGTTCTTC; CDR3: CASSQTRSGEQFF